The 18 T cell receptor beta chains listed next were all sequenced from one sample in a study of shared clonotypes between healthy human individuals. In the naive CD8 group, cells lacked CD45RO and were positively selected for CCR7, so terminally differentiated effector memory CD45RA+ cells were left out. Assay used: immunoSEQ multiplex PCR; TCRdb lists only in-frame clones, some missing. The data contain about 2 million clones, approximately 95% of them singletons. The sequenced sample consisted of naive CD8+ T cells sorted from blood. These receptor sequences come from a man aged 18 to 35 in good health.

Here the CDR3 DNA reads TGCGCCAGCAGCCCGGGAAGCGCGGGCTATGGCTACACCTTC. This sequence encodes CASSPGSAGYGYTF. The J gene is TRBJ1-2, the V gene TRBV10-1; D not certain. Trimming took 6 bases from V and 4 from J, leaving 15 bases between them. This CDR3 has 14 residues. Germline V CDR1 and CDR2: WNHNN, SYGVQD (reference sequence).

CDR3: CASSEFANTGELFF. CDR3 sequence (DNA): TGTGCCAGCAGTGAATTCGCGAACACCGGGGAGCTGTTTTTT. The chain carries TRBV25-1 and TRBJ2-2; D not certain. The CDR3 runs 14 residues. From germline, CDR1 is MGHDK and CDR2 SYGVNS. V dropped 1 base and J dropped 0 bases, with 3 bases sitting between them.

The J gene is TRBJ2-7, the V gene TRBV28; 9 bases are a match to TRBD1. V gave up 6 bases and J gave up 3 bases; unmatched junction bases: 12. Germline-derived CDR1 and CDR2 are MDHEN and SYDVKM. The CDR3 contains 16 residues. The CDR3 sequence is CASSLLDRGDVYEQYF. CDR3 DNA: TGTGCCAGCAGCCTCCTGGACAGGGGAGATGTCTACGAGCAGTACTTC.

This CDR3 reads CASSQSNNEQFF. CDR3 coding DNA: TGTGCCAGCAGCCAGAGTAACAATGAGCAGTTCTTC. V usage is TRBV7-6 and J usage is TRBJ2-1; D call uncertain. Germline loops: CDR1 SGHVS, CDR2 FNYEAQ. CDR3 length: 12 residues. V was clipped by 5 bases and J by 5 bases, with 7 bases between them.

This chain joins TRBV4-3 and TRBJ2-7; 10 bases match TRBD2. The CDR3 has 15 amino acids. From germline, CDR1 is LGHNA and CDR2 YSLEER. V gave up 0 bases and J gave up 5 bases; unmatched junction bases: 4. Here the CDR3 reads CASSQDGTSGDEQYF. The CDR3 nucleotides read TGCGCCAGCAGCCAAGATGGAACTAGCGGGGACGAGCAGTACTTC.

J is TRBJ2-7 and V is TRBV30, with TRBD1 matching 8 bases. V lost 6 bases, J lost 0 bases, and 4 bases stayed unmatched. The CDR3 runs to 13 residues. Germline V lookup: CDR1 GTSNPN, CDR2 SVGIG (reference sequence). The CDR3 bases are TGTGCCTGCCGGGACAGGAGCTCCTACGAGCAGTACTTC. This gives the protein CACRDRSSYEQYF.

The chain links TRBV6-5 to TRBJ2-7; D may be TRBD1 (5 bases). The V gene lost 6 bases and the J gene lost 2 bases, with 11 bases spanning the gap. The CDR3 sequence is 13 residues long. Per germline, CDR1 MNHEY and CDR2 SVGAGI. CDR3 sequence: CASSQGSTYEQYF. The CDR3 DNA reads TGTGCCAGCAGCCAGGGTTCAACCTACGAGCAGTACTTC.

The J gene is TRBJ1-4, the V gene TRBV7-9; TRBD1 is a possible D gene (6 bases). Germline CDR1 and CDR2: SEHNR and FQNEAQ (reference sequence). Trimming removed 1 base at V and 5 bases at J, with 14 bases between. This CDR3 comprises 16 residues. The CDR3: CASSLGPTGINEKLFF. The CDR3 coding sequence is TGTGCCAGCAGCTTAGGCCCGACAGGCATCAATGAAAAACTGTTTTTT.

The chain links TRBV7-9 to TRBJ2-7; 8 bases line up with TRBD1. From germline, CDR1 is SEHNR and CDR2 FQNEAQ (reference sequence). V trimming: 3 bases; J trimming: 3 bases; junction bases outside the gene matches: 4. The CDR3 spans 14 residues. This CDR3 reads CASSFPGQDYEQYF. As DNA, the CDR3 is TGTGCCAGCAGCTTTCCGGGACAGGACTACGAGCAGTACTTC. Full variable domain (missing parts from reference TRBV7-9 and TRBJ2-7): DTGVSQNPRHKITKRGQNVTFRCDPISEHNRLYWYRQTLGQGPEFLTYFQNEAQLEKSRLLSDRFSAERPKGSFSTLEIQRTEQGDSAMYLCASSFPGQDYEQYFGPGTRLTVT.

A single count supports this clone. This sequence joins TRBV15 and TRBJ2-7, with D hard to call. V was pared by 0 bases and J by 4 bases, with 10 bases between. The V gene's germline CDR1 is LNHNV and CDR2 YYDKDF (reference sequence). The CDR3 is made up of 14 amino acids. The chain's CDR3 is CATSRDRMSYEQYF. CDR3 DNA sequence: TGTGCCACCAGCAGAGACAGGATGTCGTACGAGCAGTACTTC.

V is TRBV14 and J is TRBJ2-7; the D gene could be TRBD1 or TRBD2 (5 bases each). V lost 4 bases and J lost 4, with 11 bases in between. The germline V gene encodes CDR1 SGHDN and CDR2 FVKESK. CDR3 length: 13 amino acids. DNA for the CDR3: TGTGCCAGCAGCCTTCGGGACGGTTACGAGCAGTACTTC. It is translated as CASSLRDGYEQYF.

Of note for this clone: The identical CDR3 is also encoded by other nucleotide sequences in the sample. The rearrangement uses TRBV29-1 and TRBJ2-2; D unresolved. From germline, CDR1 is SQVTM and CDR2 ANQGSEA. Trimming left V 2 bases short and J 7 bases short, with 2 bases between. The CDR3 is 10 residues long. CDR3 in amino acids: CSVESGELFF. The CDR3 DNA reads as TGCAGCGTTGAAAGCGGGGAGCTGTTTTTT.

J is TRBJ1-4 and V is TRBV18, with 9 bases identical to TRBD1. V lost 0 bases to trimming and J lost 8 bases; unmatched junction nucleotides: 7. The CDR3 is 16 residues long. Germline V lookup: CDR1 KGHSH, CDR2 LQKENI. The CDR3 DNA reads as TGTGCCAGCTCACCACCTAAGGGGGACAGGGTCGAAAAACTGTTTTTT. Translation: CASSPPKGDRVEKLFF.

The V call is TRBV7-9, the J call TRBJ2-7; 9 bases map to TRBD2. V shed 4 bases and J 3 bases; nucleotides not matched to a gene: 4. Germline V gene lookup returns CDR1 SEHNR and CDR2 FQNEAQ (reference sequence). This CDR3 is built from 14 residues. CDR3 sequence reads: CASSSRAGGYEQYF. CDR3 bases: TGTGCCAGCAGCTCCCGAGCGGGGGGCTACGAGCAGTACTTC.

This chain links TRBV4-2 with TRBJ2-3; 8 positions match TRBD2. V lost 3 bases, J lost 5 bases, and 7 bases stayed unmatched. From germline, CDR1 is LGHNA and CDR2 YNFKEQ. The CDR3 has 15 amino acids. Here the CDR3 DNA reads TGTGCCAGCAGCCATACCGCGCTAGCGGGAGATACGCAGTATTTT. This sequence encodes CASSHTALAGDTQYF.

Notes on this clone: The sample contains more than one DNA sequence encoding this CDR3. The rearrangement uses TRBV27 and TRBJ2-7; D is possibly TRBD1 (6 bases). Germline values: CDR1 MNHEY, CDR2 SMNVEV (reference sequence). The CDR3 consists of 13 residues. V lost 0 bases, J lost 3 bases, and 6 bases lay in between. As DNA, the CDR3 is TGTGCCAGCAGTTTATCCAGGGGCTACGAGCAGTACTTC. Translating it yields CASSLSRGYEQYF.

About this clone itself: Other DNA sequences in the sample encode the same CDR3. J is TRBJ2-1 and V is TRBV27; no definite D call. This CDR3 has 13 residues. Germline V CDR1 and CDR2: MNHEY, SMNVEV (reference sequence). V was pared by 0 bases and J by 4 bases, with 4 bases between. The CDR3, as DNA: TGTGCCAGCAGTTTATCGAGTTACAATGAGCAGTTCTTC. It codes for CASSLSSYNEQFF.

The J gene is TRBJ2-1, the V gene TRBV28; perhaps TRBD2 as D (6 bases). The CDR3 covers 12 residues. Germline V gene sequence: CDR1 MDHEN, CDR2 SYDVKM. V lost 6 bases and J 7 bases, leaving 10 bases between the germline ends. The CDR3 spells CASRIRENEQFF. CDR3 nucleotides: TGTGCCAGCAGGATACGGGAGAATGAGCAGTTCTTC.